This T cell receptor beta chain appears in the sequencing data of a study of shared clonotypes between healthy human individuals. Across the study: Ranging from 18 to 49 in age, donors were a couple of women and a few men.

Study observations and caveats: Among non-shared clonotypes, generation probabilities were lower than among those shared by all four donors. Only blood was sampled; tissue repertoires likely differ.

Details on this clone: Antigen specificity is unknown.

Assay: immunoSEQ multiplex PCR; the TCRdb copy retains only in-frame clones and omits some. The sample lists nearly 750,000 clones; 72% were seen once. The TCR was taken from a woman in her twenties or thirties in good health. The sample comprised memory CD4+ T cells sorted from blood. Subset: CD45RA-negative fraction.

CDR3 nucleotide sequence: TGTGCCAGCTCTCTAGCGGGAGGGGACAATGAGCAGTTCTTC. This encodes CASSLAGGDNEQFF. The rearrangement links TRBV18 to TRBJ2-1; 12 nucleotides agree with TRBD2. With V trimmed by 6 bases and J by 5 bases, 2 bases remained unmatched. Germline CDR1 KGHSH, CDR2 LQKENI. This CDR3 is built from 14 residues.